Presented here are 5 T cell receptor beta chains from one specimen sequenced in a study of shared clonotypes between healthy human individuals (TCRdb year 2020). The receptor library was made with the immunoSEQ multiplex PCR assay. This is the immuneACCESS table as TCRdb keeps it, with only in-frame sequences that have V and J called. A part of the clones is gone; compared with another copy, unresolved V genes explain less than half, and the rest is unexplained. The sample table records around 1.9 million clones; 93% of these occur just once. Jointly, the top ten make up roughly 1.8% of the sample. CD8 naive samples were obtained by positive selection for CCR7 among CD45RO-negative cells, yielding a CD45RA+CCR7+ population from which TemRA cells were excluded. Sequencing used naive CD8+ T cells from PBMCs. According to the study, the label for this sample's cell subset or site signals: CD45RA+CCR7+. These TCRs come from a young man in good health. Some clones in this sample may be carry-over from other donors' samples.

The chain uses TRBV5-6 and TRBJ2-3; D unclear. Germline V gene sequence: CDR1 SGHDT, CDR2 YYEEEE. The V end lost 3 bases, the J end lost 6 bases, and 17 bases lay between the germline ends. There are 15 residues in the CDR3. CDR3 in DNA: TGTGCCAGCAGCTCCTCCCCCCCCGACGTCGATACGCAGTATTTT. This translates into CASSSSPPDVDTQYF.

The chain employs TRBV4-1 and TRBJ1-1, with a tentative D call TRBD1 (5 bases). Trimming left V 4 bases short and J 5 bases short, with 29 bases between. The CDR3 is made up of 19 amino acids. The V gene's germline CDR1 is MGHRA and CDR2 YSYEKL. The CDR3 DNA sequence: TGCGCCAGCAGCCGGGACGGGGCCCGGAAACAGTACCTGGGGACTGAAGCTTTCTTT. This gives the protein CASSRDGARKQYLGTEAFF.

Turning to this clone: The CDR3 ends on some other residue instead of the conserved phenylalanine or tryptophan, so this is likely a read error. The DNA is omitted, as the CDR3 cannot be located on it reliably, and the CDR3 follows TCRdb's listing. V gene TRBV27 combines with J gene TRBJ1-2. Germline loops: CDR1 MNHEY, CDR2 SMNVEV (reference sequence). The CDR3 is 13 amino acids long, termini counted. CDR3: CASSLAREGPLVM.

In DNA form, the CDR3 reads TGTGCCAGCAGTGATTATTTTTTAAGGACCCCCGGGGAGCTGTTTTTT. This sequence encodes CASSDYFLRTPGELFF. The chain employs TRBV2 and TRBJ2-2; no firm D call. The germline V and J ends were trimmed by 3 bases and 6 bases, with 17 bases remaining between them. Germline V gene sequence: CDR1 SNHLY, CDR2 FYNNEI. The CDR3 is made up of 16 amino acids.

This clone was seen just once. Other DNA sequences within the sample encode an identical CDR3. This rearrangement joins TRBV7-9 to TRBJ2-3, with 10 nucleotides matching TRBD2. The CDR3 runs 15 residues. CDR1 and CDR2 from the germline V gene are SEHNR and FQNEAQ (reference sequence). J gave up 1 base and V 5 bases, and 3 bases lay outside the gene matches. Here the CDR3 reads CASSVTSGGTDTQYF. DNA for the CDR3: TGTGCCAGCAGCGTAACTAGCGGGGGCACAGATACGCAGTATTTT.